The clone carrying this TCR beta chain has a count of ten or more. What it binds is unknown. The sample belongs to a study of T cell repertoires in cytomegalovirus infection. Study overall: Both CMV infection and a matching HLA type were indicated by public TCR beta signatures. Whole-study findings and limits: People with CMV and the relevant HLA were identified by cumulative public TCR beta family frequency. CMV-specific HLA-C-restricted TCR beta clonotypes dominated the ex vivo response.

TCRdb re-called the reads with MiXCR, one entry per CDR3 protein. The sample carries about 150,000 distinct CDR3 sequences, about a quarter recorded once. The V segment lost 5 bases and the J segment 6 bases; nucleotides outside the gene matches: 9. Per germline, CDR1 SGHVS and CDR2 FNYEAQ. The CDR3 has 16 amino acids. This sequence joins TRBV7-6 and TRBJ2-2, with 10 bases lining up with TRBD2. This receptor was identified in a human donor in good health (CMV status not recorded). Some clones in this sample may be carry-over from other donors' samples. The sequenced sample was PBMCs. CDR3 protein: CASSGLAGGQAGELFF. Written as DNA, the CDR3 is TGTGCCAGCAGCGGCTTAGCGGGAGGCCAAGCCGGGGAGCTGTTTTTT.